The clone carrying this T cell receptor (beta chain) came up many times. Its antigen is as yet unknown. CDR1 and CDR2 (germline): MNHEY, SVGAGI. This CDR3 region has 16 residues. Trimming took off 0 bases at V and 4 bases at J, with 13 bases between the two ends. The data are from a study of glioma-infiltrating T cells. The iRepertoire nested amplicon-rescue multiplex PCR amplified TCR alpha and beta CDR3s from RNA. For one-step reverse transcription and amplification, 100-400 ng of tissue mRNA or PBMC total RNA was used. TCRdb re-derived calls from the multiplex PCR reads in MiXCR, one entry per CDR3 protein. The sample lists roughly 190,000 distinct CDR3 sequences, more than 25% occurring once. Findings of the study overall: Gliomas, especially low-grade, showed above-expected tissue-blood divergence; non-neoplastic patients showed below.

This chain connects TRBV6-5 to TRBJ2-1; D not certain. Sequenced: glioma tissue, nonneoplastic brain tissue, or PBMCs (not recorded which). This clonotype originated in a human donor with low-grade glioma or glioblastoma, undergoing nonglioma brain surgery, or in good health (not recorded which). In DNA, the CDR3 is TGTGCCAGCAGTTACTCTGTGACCCAAAATTACAATGAGCAGTTCTTC. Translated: CASSYSVTQNYNEQFF.